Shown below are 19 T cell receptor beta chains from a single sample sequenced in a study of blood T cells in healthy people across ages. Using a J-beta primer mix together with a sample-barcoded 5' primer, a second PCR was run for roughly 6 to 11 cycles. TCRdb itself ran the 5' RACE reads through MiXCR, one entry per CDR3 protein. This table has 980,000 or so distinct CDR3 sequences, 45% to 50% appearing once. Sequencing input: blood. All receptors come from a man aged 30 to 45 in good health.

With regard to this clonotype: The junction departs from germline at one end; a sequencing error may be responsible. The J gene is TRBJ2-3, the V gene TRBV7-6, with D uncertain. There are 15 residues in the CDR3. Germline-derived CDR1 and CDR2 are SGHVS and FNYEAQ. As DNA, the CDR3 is TGTGCCAGCAGCTTCGGTCCCTCCGCGGCAGATGCGCAGTATTTT. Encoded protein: CASSFGPSAADAQYF.

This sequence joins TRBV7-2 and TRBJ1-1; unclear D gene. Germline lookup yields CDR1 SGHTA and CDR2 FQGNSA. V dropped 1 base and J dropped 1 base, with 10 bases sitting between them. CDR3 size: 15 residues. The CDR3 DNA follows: TGTGCCAGCAGCTTAGGAGGTCAGAGGAACACTGAAGCTTTCTTT. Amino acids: CASSLGGQRNTEAFF.

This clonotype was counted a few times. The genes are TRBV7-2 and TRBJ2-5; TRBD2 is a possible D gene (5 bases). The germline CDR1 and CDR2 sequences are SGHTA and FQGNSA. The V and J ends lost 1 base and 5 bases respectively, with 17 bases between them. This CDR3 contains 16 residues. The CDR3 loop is CASSLEVPETGETQYF. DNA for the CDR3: TGTGCCAGCAGCTTAGAGGTCCCGGAAACGGGGGAGACCCAGTACTTC.

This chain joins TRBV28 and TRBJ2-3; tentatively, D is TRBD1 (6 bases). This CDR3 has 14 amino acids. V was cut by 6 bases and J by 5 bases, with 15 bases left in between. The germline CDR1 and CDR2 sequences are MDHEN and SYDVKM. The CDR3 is CASRDRRPGDTQYF. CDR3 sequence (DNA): TGTGCCAGCAGAGACAGGCGTCCGGGAGATACGCAGTATTTT. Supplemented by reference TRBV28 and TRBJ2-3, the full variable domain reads DVKVTQSSRYLVKRTGEKVFLECVQDMDHENMFWYRQDPGLGLRLIYFSYDVKMKEKGDIPEGYSVSREKKERFSLILESASTNQTSMYLCASRDRRPGDTQYFGPGTRLTVL.

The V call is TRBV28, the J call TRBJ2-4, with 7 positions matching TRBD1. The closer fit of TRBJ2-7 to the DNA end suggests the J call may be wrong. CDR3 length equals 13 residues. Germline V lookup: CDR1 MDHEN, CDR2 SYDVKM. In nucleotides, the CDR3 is TGTGCCAGCAGTACCACCGGGACAGACGAGCAGTACTTC. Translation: CASSTTGTDEQYF.

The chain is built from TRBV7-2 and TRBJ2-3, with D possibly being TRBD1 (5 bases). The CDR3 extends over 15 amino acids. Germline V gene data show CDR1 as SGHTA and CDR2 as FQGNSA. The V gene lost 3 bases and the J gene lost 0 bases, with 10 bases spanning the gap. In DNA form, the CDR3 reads TGTGCCAGCAGCTTCAGGGCGCCTAGCACAGATACGCAGTATTTT. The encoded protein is CASSFRAPSTDTQYF. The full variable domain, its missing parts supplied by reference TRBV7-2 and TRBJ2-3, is GAGVSQSPSNKVTEKGKDVELRCDPISGHTALYWYRQSLGQGLEFLIYFQGNSAPDKSGLPSDRFSAERTGGSVSTLTIQRTQQEDSAVYLCASSFRAPSTDTQYFGPGTRLTVL.

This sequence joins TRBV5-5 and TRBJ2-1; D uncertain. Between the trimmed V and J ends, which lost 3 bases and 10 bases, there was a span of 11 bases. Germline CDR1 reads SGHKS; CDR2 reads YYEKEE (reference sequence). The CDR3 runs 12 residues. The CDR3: CASSSQIREQFF. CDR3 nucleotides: TGTGCCAGCAGCTCTCAAATAAGGGAGCAGTTCTTC.

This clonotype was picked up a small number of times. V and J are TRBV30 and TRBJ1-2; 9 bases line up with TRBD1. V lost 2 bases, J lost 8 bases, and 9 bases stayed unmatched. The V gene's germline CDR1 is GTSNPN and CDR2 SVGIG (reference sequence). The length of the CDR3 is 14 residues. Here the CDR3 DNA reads TGTGCCTGGAGTTGGGTGACAGGGGGAGGAGGCTACACCTTC. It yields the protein CAWSWVTGGGGYTF.

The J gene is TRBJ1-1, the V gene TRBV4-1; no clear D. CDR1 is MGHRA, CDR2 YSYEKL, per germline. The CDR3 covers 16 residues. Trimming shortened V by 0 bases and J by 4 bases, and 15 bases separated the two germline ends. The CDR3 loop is CASSQESEVLPTEAFF. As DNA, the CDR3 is TGCGCCAGCAGCCAAGAATCAGAGGTTCTTCCCACTGAAGCTTTCTTT.

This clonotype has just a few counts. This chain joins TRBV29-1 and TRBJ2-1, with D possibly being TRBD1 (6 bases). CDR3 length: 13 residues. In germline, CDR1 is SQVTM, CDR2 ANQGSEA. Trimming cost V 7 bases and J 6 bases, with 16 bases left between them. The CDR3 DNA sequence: TGCAGCGCCCGGCCTACAGGGTCCAATGAGCAGTTCTTC. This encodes CSARPTGSNEQFF.

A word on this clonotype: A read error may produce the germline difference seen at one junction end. Here the CDR3 reads CASILWGGSTYEQYF. As DNA, the CDR3 is TGTGCCAGCATTTTATGGGGGGGTAGTACCTACGAGCAGTACTTC. The rearrangement joins TRBV27 to TRBJ2-5; TRBD2 aligns across 7 bases. The J call is in doubt because the DNA end fits TRBJ2-7 better. From germline, CDR1 is MNHEY and CDR2 SMNVEV (reference sequence). The CDR3 is made up of 15 amino acids.

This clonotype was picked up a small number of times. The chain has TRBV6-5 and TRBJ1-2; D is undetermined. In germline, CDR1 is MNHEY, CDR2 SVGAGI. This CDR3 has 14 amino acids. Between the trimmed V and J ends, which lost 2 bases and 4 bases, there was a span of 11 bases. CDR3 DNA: TGTGCCAGCAGTTACGCAGAGGAACTCTATGGCTACACCTTC. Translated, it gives CASSYAEELYGYTF.

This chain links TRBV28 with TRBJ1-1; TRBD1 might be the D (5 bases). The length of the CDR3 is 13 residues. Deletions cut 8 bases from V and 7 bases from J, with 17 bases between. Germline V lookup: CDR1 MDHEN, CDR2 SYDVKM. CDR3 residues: CASPWDETGEAFF. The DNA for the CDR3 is TGTGCCAGCCCTTGGGACGAGACGGGTGAAGCTTTCTTT.

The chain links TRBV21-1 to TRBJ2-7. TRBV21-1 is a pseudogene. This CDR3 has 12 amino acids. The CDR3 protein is CASPRGPYEQYF. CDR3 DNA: TGTGCCAGCCCCCGGGGCCCCTACGAGCAGTACTTC.

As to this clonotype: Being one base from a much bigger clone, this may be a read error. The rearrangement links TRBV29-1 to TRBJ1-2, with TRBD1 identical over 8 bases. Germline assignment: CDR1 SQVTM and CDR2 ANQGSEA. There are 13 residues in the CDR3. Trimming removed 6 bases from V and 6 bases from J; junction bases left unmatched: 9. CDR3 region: CSVGFGQGHGYTF. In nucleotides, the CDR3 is TGCAGCGTGGGCTTTGGACAGGGCCATGGCTACACCTTC.

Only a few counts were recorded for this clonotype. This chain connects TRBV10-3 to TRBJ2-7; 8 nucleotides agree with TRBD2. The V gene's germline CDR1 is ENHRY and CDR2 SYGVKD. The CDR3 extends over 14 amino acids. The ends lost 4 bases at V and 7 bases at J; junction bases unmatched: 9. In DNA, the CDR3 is TGTGCCATCAGTGGCCTAACCTTAGCGGGGGAGCAGTACTTC. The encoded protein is CAISGLTLAGEQYF.

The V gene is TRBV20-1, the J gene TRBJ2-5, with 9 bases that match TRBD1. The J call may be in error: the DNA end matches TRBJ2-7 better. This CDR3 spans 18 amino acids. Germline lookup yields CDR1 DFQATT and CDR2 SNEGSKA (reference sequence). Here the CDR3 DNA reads TGCAGTGCTAGAGATCTCGGGACAGGGAGGGGGACGCTCTACGAGCAGTACTTC. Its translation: CSARDLGTGRGTLYEQYF.

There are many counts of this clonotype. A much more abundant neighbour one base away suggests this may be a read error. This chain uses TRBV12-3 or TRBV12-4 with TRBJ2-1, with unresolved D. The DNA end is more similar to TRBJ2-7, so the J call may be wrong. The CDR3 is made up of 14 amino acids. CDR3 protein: CASSLFTAYNEQYF. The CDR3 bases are TGTGCCAGCAGTTTATTTACTGCCTACAATGAGCAGTACTTC.

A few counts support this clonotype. CDR3 nucleotides: TGTGCCAGCAGCATGACCTTTTCCTATGGCTACACCTTC. This encodes CASSMTFSYGYTF. This chain joins TRBV7-2 and TRBJ1-2, with D unclear. Germline CDR1 is SGHTA and CDR2 is FQGNSA. CDR3 length: 13 residues. The V and J ends lost 5 bases and 4 bases respectively, with 11 bases between them.